This T cell receptor beta chain originates from a study of T cell repertoires in cytomegalovirus infection. TCRdb reprocessed the reads with MiXCR, giving one entry per CDR3 protein. The sample yields about 360,000 distinct CDR3 sequences, roughly 18% seen once. The table lists this clonotype with a few counts. The CDR3 loop spans 14 amino acids. CDR1 MNHEY and CDR2 SVGEGT come from the germline V gene. V gave up 2 bases and J gave up 5 bases, with 10 bases separating them. The sequence was collected from a human donor in good health (CMV status not recorded). Some clones in this sample may be carry-over from other donors' samples. The rearrangement links TRBV6-2 or TRBV6-3 to TRBJ2-1; the D is unclear. The source material was PBMCs. The CDR3 here is CASSYVDGNNEQFF. CDR3 in DNA: TGTGCCAGCAGTTACGTGGACGGAAACAATGAGCAGTTCTTC.